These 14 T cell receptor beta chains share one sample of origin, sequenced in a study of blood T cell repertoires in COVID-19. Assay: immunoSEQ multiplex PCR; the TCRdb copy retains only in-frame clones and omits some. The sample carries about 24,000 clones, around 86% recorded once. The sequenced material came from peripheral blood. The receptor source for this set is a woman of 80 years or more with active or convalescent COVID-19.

CDR3 nucleotide sequence: TGTGCCAGCAGCCCCGTTTGGCAGGCTGGCGAGCAGTACTTC. Translated, it gives CASSPVWQAGEQYF. The chain joins TRBV11-2 to TRBJ2-7; D is unresolved. CDR3 length: 14 amino acids. V was trimmed by 5 bases and J by 6 bases, leaving 17 bases between them. CDR1 and CDR2 (germline): SGHAT, FQNNGV.

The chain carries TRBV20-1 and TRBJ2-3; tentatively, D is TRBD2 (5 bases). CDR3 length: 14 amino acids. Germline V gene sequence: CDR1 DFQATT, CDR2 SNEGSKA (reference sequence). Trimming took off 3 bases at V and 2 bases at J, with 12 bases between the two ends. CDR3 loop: CSASTGISTDTQYF. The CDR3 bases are TGCAGTGCTAGTACCGGGATCTCCACAGATACGCAGTATTTT.

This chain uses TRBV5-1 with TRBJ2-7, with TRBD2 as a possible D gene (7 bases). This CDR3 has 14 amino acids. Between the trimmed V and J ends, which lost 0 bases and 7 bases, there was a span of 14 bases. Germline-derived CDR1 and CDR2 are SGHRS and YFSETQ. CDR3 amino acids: CASSLAAGAGEQYF. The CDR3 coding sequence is TGCGCCAGCAGCTTGGCGGCGGGGGCGGGAGAGCAGTACTTC.

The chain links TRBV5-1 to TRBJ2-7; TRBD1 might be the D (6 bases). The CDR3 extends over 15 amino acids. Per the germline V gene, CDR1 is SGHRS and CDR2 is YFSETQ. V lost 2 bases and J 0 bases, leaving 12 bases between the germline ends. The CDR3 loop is CASSFGDMSSYEQYF. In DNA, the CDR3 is TGCGCCAGCAGCTTTGGGGACATGAGCTCCTACGAGCAGTACTTC. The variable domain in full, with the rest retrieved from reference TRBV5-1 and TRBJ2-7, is KAGVTQTPRYLIKTRGQQVTLSCSPISGHRSVSWYQQTPGQGLQFLFEYFSETQRNKGNFPGRFSGRQFSNSRSEMNVSTLELGDSALYLCASSFGDMSSYEQYFGPGTRLTVT.

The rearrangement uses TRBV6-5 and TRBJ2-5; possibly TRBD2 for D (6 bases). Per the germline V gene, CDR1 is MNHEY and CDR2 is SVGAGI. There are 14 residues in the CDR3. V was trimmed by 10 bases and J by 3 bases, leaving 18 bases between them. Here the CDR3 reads CATAMRWGEETQYF. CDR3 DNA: TGTGCCACAGCAATGAGGTGGGGGGAAGAGACCCAGTACTTC.

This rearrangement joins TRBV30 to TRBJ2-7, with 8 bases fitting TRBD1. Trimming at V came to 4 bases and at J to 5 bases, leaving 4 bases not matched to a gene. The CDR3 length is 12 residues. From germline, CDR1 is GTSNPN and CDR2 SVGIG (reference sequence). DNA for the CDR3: TGTGCCTGGACAATACAGGGGGACGAGCAGTACTTC. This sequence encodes CAWTIQGDEQYF.

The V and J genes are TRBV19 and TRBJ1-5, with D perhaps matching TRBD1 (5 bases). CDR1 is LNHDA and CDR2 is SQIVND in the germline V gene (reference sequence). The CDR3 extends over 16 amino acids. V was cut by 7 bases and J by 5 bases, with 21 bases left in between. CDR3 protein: CASTQWGRQAYQPQHF. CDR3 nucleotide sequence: TGTGCCAGTACCCAGTGGGGGAGGCAGGCCTATCAGCCCCAGCATTTT. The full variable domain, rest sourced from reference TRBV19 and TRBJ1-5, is DGGITQSPKYLFRKEGQNVTLSCEQNLNHDAMYWYRQDPGQGLRLIYYSQIVNDFQKGDIAEGYSVSREKKESFPLTVTSAQKNPTAFYLCASTQWGRQAYQPQHFGDGTRLSIL.

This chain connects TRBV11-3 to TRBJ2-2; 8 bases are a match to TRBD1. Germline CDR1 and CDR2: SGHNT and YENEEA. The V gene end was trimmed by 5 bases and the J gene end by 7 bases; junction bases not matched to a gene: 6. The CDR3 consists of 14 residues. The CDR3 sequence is CASSPGQGFGELFF. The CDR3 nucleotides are TGTGCCAGCAGCCCCGGACAGGGCTTCGGGGAGCTGTTTTTT.

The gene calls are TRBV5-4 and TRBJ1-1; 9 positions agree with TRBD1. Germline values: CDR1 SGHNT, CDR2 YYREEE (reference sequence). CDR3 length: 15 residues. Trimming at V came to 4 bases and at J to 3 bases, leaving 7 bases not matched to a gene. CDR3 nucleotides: TGTGCCAGCAGCGAAACAGGGGGCGCTTACACTGAAGCTTTCTTT. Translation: CASSETGGAYTEAFF.

The CDR3 coding sequence is TGTGCCAGCAGCCCTAGCGGGGCGAGGGGAGAGACCCAGTACTTC. Amino acids: CASSPSGARGETQYF. The chain uses TRBV14 and TRBJ2-5, with 9 bases lining up with TRBD2. From germline, CDR1 is SGHDN and CDR2 FVKESK. The ends lost 4 bases at V and 4 bases at J; junction bases unmatched: 7. This CDR3 is built from 15 residues.

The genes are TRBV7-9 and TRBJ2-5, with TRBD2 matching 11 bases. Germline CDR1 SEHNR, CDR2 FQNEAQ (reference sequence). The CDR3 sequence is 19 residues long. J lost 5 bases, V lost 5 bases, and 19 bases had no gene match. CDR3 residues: CASSRFPISGRAVIETQYF. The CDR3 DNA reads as TGTGCCAGCAGCCGGTTTCCTATTAGCGGGAGGGCCGTCATCGAGACCCAGTACTTC.

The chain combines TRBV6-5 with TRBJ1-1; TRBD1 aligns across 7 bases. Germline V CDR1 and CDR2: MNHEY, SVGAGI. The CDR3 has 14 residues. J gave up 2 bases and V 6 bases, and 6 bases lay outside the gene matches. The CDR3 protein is CASREGQLNTEAFF. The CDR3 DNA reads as TGTGCCAGCAGGGAGGGACAGCTAAACACTGAAGCTTTCTTT.

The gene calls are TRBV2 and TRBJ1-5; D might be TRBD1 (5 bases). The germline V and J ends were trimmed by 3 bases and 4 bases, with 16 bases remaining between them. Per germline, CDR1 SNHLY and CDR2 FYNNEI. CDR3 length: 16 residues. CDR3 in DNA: TGTGCCAGCAGTGAGGGAAGGGGTTCGAGTAATCAGCCCCAGCATTTT. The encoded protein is CASSEGRGSSNQPQHF.

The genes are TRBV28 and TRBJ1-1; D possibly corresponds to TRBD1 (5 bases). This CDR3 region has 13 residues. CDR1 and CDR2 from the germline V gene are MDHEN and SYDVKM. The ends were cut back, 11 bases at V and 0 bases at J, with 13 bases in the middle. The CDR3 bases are TGTGCCTCCACGAAACAGGTGAACACTGAAGCTTTCTTT. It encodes CASTKQVNTEAFF.